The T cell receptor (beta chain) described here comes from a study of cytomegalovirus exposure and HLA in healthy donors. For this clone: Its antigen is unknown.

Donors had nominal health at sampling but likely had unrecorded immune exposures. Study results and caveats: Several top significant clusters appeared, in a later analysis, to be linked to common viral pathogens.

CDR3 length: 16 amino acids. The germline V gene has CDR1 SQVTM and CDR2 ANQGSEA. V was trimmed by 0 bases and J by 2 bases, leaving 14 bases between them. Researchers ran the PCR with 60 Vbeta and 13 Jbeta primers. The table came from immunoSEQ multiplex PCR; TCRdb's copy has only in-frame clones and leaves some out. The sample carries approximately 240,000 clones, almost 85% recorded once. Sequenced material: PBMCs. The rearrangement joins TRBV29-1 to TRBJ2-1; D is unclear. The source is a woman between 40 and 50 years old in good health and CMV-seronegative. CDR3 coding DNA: TGCAGCGTTGAAGACCCCTCTAGTAAAACCTACAATGAGCAGTTCTTC. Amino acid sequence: CSVEDPSSKTYNEQFF.